This T cell receptor (beta chain) is drawn from a study of blood T cells in healthy people across ages. Study-wide results and limits: Investigators treated diversity estimates from one million T cells as underestimates.

Combining a sample-barcoded 5' primer with a J-beta primer mix, a second PCR ran for roughly 7 to 12 cycles. Each CDR3 protein is one row after TCRdb ran MiXCR on the 5' RACE reads. Here the sample spans roughly 1,300,000 distinct CDR3 sequences, approximately 59% being singletons. The CDR3 is 8 residues long. This clonotype was counted only a few times. Its antigen is undetermined. This TCR came from a man in his late teens or twenties in good health. Source material: blood. This chain uses TRBV12-3 or TRBV12-4 with TRBJ2-1; the D is unclear. The CDR3 protein is CRYNEQFF. The CDR3 bases are TGTAGATACAATGAGCAGTTCTTC.